The subject of this entry is one T cell receptor beta chain. Germline CDR1 reads SGHRS; CDR2 reads YFSETQ. The CDR3 contains 14 residues. V lost 0 bases and J 5 bases, leaving 12 bases between the germline ends. The data are from a study of cytomegalovirus exposure and HLA in healthy donors. Primers included in the PCR were 60 Vbeta and 13 Jbeta primers. The protocol was immunoSEQ multiplex PCR, while the TCRdb copy is restricted to in-frame clones and leaves out a portion. This table lists 200,000 or so clones. Sequencing was done on a sample of PBMCs. The rearrangement uses TRBV5-1 and TRBJ2-7, with D possibly being TRBD1 (5 bases). The TCR comes from a boy younger than 18 in good health and CMV-seronegative. The CDR3, as DNA: TGCGCCAGCAGCTTGGTGGGGCTACCTCACGAGCAGTACTTC. Its translation: CASSLVGLPHEQYF.